Presented here are 5 T cell receptor beta chains from one specimen sequenced in a study of blood T cell repertoires in COVID-19. Data came from immunoSEQ multiplex PCR; TCRdb stores just in-frame clones and leaves some out. This sample carries some 200,000 clones, about 80% of them seen once, and the ten largest clones take about 1.3%. The material sequenced was PBMCs or T cells enriched from blood (not recorded which). These receptors all stem from a woman between 40 and 50 years old with acute COVID-19.

This clone was observed a few times. V gene TRBV5-1 combines with J gene TRBJ1-2, with 10 bases that match TRBD1. The CDR3 loop spans 16 amino acids. The V segment lost 0 bases and the J segment 2 bases; nucleotides outside the gene matches: 4. Germline lookup yields CDR1 SGHRS and CDR2 YFSETQ. The CDR3 DNA reads TGCGCCAGCAGCTTGGGAGCGGGACAGGGGAACTATGGCTACACCTTC. Protein: CASSLGAGQGNYGYTF.

This clone was counted ten times or more. The gene calls are TRBV6-5 and TRBJ2-2, with D maybe TRBD1 (5 bases). The CDR3 is 16 residues long. Trimming removed 4 bases from V and 2 bases from J, with 14 bases in between. The germline CDR1 and CDR2 sequences are MNHEY and SVGAGI. CDR3 sequence (DNA): TGTGCCAGCAGTTCGTATCCGAGGACAAACACCGGGGAGCTGTTTTTT. Protein: CASSSYPRTNTGELFF.

The chain is built from TRBV18 and TRBJ2-5; D uncertain. This CDR3 is 14 amino acids long. Germline CDR1 KGHSH, CDR2 LQKENI. V was pared by 8 bases and J by 0 bases, with 13 bases between. This chain's CDR3 is CASRYSSYQETQYF. Here the CDR3 DNA reads TGTGCCAGCCGCTACTCTTCGTACCAAGAGACCCAGTACTTC.

This clone showed up just once. The rearrangement joins TRBV3-1 (or the pseudogene TRBV3-2) to TRBJ2-7; TRBD1 aligns across 8 bases. The CDR3 sequence is 15 residues long. Looked up from germline, CDR1 is LGHDT and CDR2 is YNNKEL (reference sequence). Trimming cost V 4 bases and J 7 bases; bases outside gene matches: 12. For the CDR3, the DNA is TGTGCCAGCAGCCCAGGACAGGGCCCGATGGATGAGCAGTACTTC. This gives the protein CASSPGQGPMDEQYF.

V gene TRBV2 combines with J gene TRBJ2-3; 7 bases map to TRBD2. The CDR3 has 15 residues. Losses at the gene ends were 4 bases for V and 3 bases for J; bases not matched to a gene: 7. Per germline, CDR1 SNHLY and CDR2 FYNNEI. The CDR3 here is CASSVMGGETDTQYF. CDR3 in DNA: TGTGCCAGCAGTGTTATGGGGGGGGAGACAGATACGCAGTATTTT.